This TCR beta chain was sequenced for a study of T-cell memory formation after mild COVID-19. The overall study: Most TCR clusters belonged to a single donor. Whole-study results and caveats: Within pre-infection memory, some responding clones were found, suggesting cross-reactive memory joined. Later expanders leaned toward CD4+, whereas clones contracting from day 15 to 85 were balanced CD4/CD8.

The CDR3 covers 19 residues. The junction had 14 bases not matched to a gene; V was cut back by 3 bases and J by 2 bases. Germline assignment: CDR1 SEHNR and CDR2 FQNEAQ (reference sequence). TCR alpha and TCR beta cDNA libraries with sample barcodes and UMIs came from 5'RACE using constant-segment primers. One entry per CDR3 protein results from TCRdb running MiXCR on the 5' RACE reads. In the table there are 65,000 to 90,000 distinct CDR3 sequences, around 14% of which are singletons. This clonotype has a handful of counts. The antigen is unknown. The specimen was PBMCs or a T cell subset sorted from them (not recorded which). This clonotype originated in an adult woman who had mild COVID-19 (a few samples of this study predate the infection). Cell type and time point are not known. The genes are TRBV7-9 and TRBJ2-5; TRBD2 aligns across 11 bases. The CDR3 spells CASSFPEGGLAADQETQYF. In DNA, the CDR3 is TGTGCCAGCAGCTTTCCCGAGGGGGGACTAGCGGCGGATCAAGAGACCCAGTACTTC. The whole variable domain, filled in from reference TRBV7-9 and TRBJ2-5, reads DTGVSQNPRHKITKRGQNVTFRCDPISEHNRLYWYRQTLGQGPEFLTYFQNEAQLEKSRLLSDRFSAERPKGSFSTLEIQRTEQGDSAMYLCASSFPEGGLAADQETQYFGPGTRLLVL.